The source of this T cell receptor (beta chain) is a study of cytomegalovirus exposure and HLA in healthy donors. The study, taken as a whole, reports: In an earlier analysis, productive rearrangement rates for most beta V segments clustered near 87% or 30%. A later analysis showed HLA-associated TCR beta chains outstripping equally common others in clonal expansion. For cytomegalovirus status, the classifier reportedly gave diagnoses with high specificity and sensitivity.

Germline V gives CDR1 MNHNY, CDR2 SVGAGI (reference sequence). The CDR3 has 14 residues. V dropped 2 bases and J dropped 1; count of bases not matched to a gene: 1. PCR primers comprised 60 Vbeta and 13 Jbeta primers. Data came from immunoSEQ multiplex PCR; TCRdb stores just in-frame clones and leaves some out. The table shows about 200,000 clones, with about 12% occurring only once. A single count supports this clone. No antigen is known for it. Nominal health characterized the donors when sampled, though unrecorded immune exposures were likely. Source material: PBMCs. The chain links TRBV6-6 to TRBJ1-1; 7 bases match TRBD1. This clonotype originated in a man in his fifties in good health and CMV-seropositive. The CDR3 loop reads CASSYRGRNTEAFF. The CDR3 nucleotides are TGTGCCAGCAGTTACAGGGGGCGGAACACTGAAGCTTTCTTT.